Each of the 13 T cell receptor beta chains below was sequenced from the same sample in a study of T cells in women clearing cervical HPV infection. Generated by immunoSEQ multiplex PCR, the TCRdb table keeps only in-frame clones and is missing some. This listing includes some 20,000 clones. Source material: blood buffy coat. The source is a woman between 18 and 75 years old with a cervical HPV16 infection that either progressed to CIN3+ or cleared (not recorded which).

A word on this clone: The missing CDR3 end, 3 residues past where the read stops, is filled in from the germline J gene. V and J are TRBV19 and TRBJ1-3; a possible D gene is TRBD1 (5 bases). The CDR3 has 16 residues. Germline lookup yields CDR1 LNHDA and CDR2 SQIVND (reference sequence). V lost 6 bases and J lost 0, with 15 bases in between. Incomplete CDR3 DNA: TGTGCCAGTAGCCTTCAGGGTAGGGGCTCTGGAAACACC. It translates to CASSLQGRGSGNT. The CDR3 in its entirety is CASSLQGRGSGNTIYF.

On this clone itself: Read data end 3 residues before the CDR3 end; the end is taken from the germline J gene. The chain combines TRBV9 with TRBJ2-5; 11 nucleotides line up with TRBD2. Losses at the gene ends were 4 bases for V and 4 bases for J; bases not matched to a gene: 6. The CDR3 covers 15 residues. Germline loops: CDR1 SGDLS, CDR2 YYNGEE. The CDR3 bases that were read are TGTGCCAGCAGCCCCACGGGGACTAGCGGAGAGACC. It translates to CASSPTGTSGET. The CDR3 as a whole reads CASSPTGTSGETQYF.

As to this clone: The DNA ends 3 residues before the CDR3 does, and the rest of the CDR3 is filled in from the germline J gene. Additional DNA sequences in this sample encode the identical CDR3. The V gene is TRBV7-8, the J gene TRBJ2-7; a weak D match, TRBD2 (6 bases). This CDR3 is 15 amino acids long. Trimming shortened V by 2 bases and J by 0 bases, and 11 bases separated the two germline ends. CDR1 is SGHVS, CDR2 FQNEAQ, per germline. CDR3 loop: CASSLLAGNSYEQYF. CDR3 DNA (partial): TGTGCCAGCAGCTTATTGGCGGGGAACTCCTACGAG.

Details on this clone: One end of the junction does not line up with germline, which may come from a read error. The DNA ends 3 residues before the CDR3 does, and the rest of the CDR3 is filled in from the germline J gene. The chain has TRBV4-2 and TRBJ1-3; D call uncertain. Germline CDR1 and CDR2: LGHNA and YNFKEQ. This CDR3 region has 17 residues. Incomplete CDR3 DNA: TGCGCCAGCAGCCAAGAATCCCGCCGACATAAAGGAAACACC. As protein: CASSQESRRHKGNT. The CDR3 in its entirety is CASSQESRRHKGNTIYF.

A word on this clone: A junction boundary mismatches the germline segment, possibly from a read error. The read stops 3 residues short of the end of the CDR3; the missing end is completed from the germline J gene. The rearrangement links TRBV6-2 or TRBV6-3 to TRBJ1-5, with unresolved D. The CDR3 runs to 14 residues. Germline CDR1 reads MNHEY; CDR2 reads SVGEGT. CDR3 sequence reads: CARSSIGFFQPQHF. The sequenced CDR3 bases are TGTGCCCGCAGTTCGATAGGGTTTTTTCAGCCC.

Regarding this clone: The sequenced fragment ends 3 residues before the CDR3 boundary, so the rest is inferred from the germline J gene. The genes are TRBV7-9 and TRBJ1-4; D is undetermined. Germline V lookup: CDR1 SEHNR, CDR2 FQNEAQ (reference sequence). The V and J ends lost 1 base and 10 bases respectively, with 13 bases between them. The CDR3 totals 14 residues. CDR3 sequence: CASSLGATPGKLFF. The part of the CDR3 DNA that was read is TGTGCCAGCAGCTTAGGAGCGACTCCTGGAAAA. The full variable domain, with the rest looked up from reference TRBV7-9 and TRBJ1-4, is DTGVSQNPRHKITKRGQNVTFRCDPISEHNRLYWYRQTLGQGPEFLTYFQNEAQLEKSRLLSDRFSAERPKGSFSTLEIQRTEQGDSAMYLCASSLGATPGKLFFGSGTQLSVL.

Comment on this clone: The CDR3 end falls 3 residues outside the read, so it is completed with the germline J gene. This chain links TRBV10-3 with TRBJ2-1; D ambiguous. V lost 6 bases and J 9 bases, leaving 12 bases between the germline ends. This CDR3 spans 12 amino acids. CDR1 is ENHRY and CDR2 is SYGVKD in the germline V gene. CDR3 bases read: TGTGCCATCAGAAGAAACTCTGGTGAG. It encodes CAIRRNSGE. The whole CDR3 sequence reads CAIRRNSGEQFF.

As regards this clone: Read sequence stops 3 residues before the CDR3 end, and the germline J gene provides the missing end. V usage is TRBV18 and J usage is TRBJ1-1, with 9 bases matching TRBD1. This CDR3 is built from 17 residues. Germline V CDR1 and CDR2: KGHSH, LQKENI. V dropped 3 bases and J dropped 0; count of bases not matched to a gene: 8. Incomplete CDR3 DNA: TGTGCCAGCTCACCCGGGACAGGGACGGGAATGAACACTGAA. Its translation: CASSPGTGTGMNTE. The complete CDR3 reads CASSPGTGTGMNTEAFF.

Of note for this clone: The read gets to within 3 residues of the CDR3 end, and the germline J gene fills in the rest. The genes are TRBV11-2 and TRBJ1-4, with D tentatively TRBD1 (5 bases). The CDR3 sequence is 14 residues long. Germline lookup yields CDR1 SGHAT and CDR2 FQNNGV. V was clipped by 5 bases and J by 0 bases, with 7 bases between them. CDR3 DNA, as far as it was read: TGTGCCAGCAGCCCCAGGGCAACTAATGAAAAA. This gives the protein CASSPRATNEK. The whole CDR3 sequence reads CASSPRATNEKLFF.

Concerning this clone: The CDR3 end lies 3 residues beyond the end of the read and is filled in from the germline J gene. The chain has TRBV19 and TRBJ2-3, with D perhaps TRBD2 (6 bases). V was shortened by 3 bases and J by 3 bases, with 19 bases between the two germline ends. From germline, CDR1 is LNHDA and CDR2 SQIVND (reference sequence). The CDR3 extends over 17 amino acids. The sequenced part of the CDR3 DNA is TGTGCCAGTAGTATGAGGTGGCCGGGACTCAAAACAGATACG. It yields the protein CASSMRWPGLKTDT. The CDR3, in full, reads CASSMRWPGLKTDTQYF.

About this clone itself: Coverage ceases 3 residues before the CDR3 finishes, and the germline J gene fills in the end. This sequence joins TRBV10-3 and TRBJ1-3; 7 bases fit TRBD1. Trimming took 6 bases from V and 2 from J; bases not matched to a gene: 13. Per the germline V gene, CDR1 is ENHRY and CDR2 is SYGVKD. This CDR3 is built from 17 residues. The CDR3 here is CAISGTVGPWAGNTIYF. The sequenced part of the CDR3 DNA is TGTGCCATCAGCGGGACAGTGGGTCCCTGGGCTGGAAACACC.

A note on this clone: The observed sequence ends 3 residues before the CDR3 terminus, with the missing tail filled in from the germline J gene. The V call is TRBV5-1, the J call TRBJ2-5; 7 bases are a match to TRBD1. CDR3 length equals 14 residues. CDR1 is SGHRS and CDR2 is YFSETQ in the germline V gene. J was trimmed by 2 bases and V by 5 bases; bases with no gene match: 6. Incomplete CDR3 DNA: TGCGCCAGCAGACGCCCAGGGGGACAAGAGACC. Amino acids: CASRRPGGQET. The full CDR3 protein is CASRRPGGQETQYF.

Remarks on this clone: The missing CDR3 end, 3 residues past where the read stops, is filled in from the germline J gene. This rearrangement joins TRBV20-1 to TRBJ1-2, with 9 bases that match TRBD1. CDR1 and CDR2 from the germline V gene are DFQATT and SNEGSKA (reference sequence). The CDR3 runs to 14 residues. The sequenced CDR3 bases are TGCAGTGCTAGAGATTTCCGGGACAGGGAAGGC. Translating it yields CSARDFRDREG. The full CDR3 reads CSARDFRDREGYTF.